This note documents a single TCR beta chain sequence. Clones were read by immunoSEQ multiplex PCR, and TCRdb kept only the in-frame ones, dropping some. The sample lists more than 95,000 clones; more than 75% were seen once. This record belongs to a study of blood T cell repertoires in COVID-19. About the study: COVID-19 samples from acute and convalescent phases originated in the United States, Italy and Spain. Sources were T cells, B-cell-depleted T cells, or PBMCs; the material itself was cDNA or gDNA.

The sample was peripheral blood. The sequence derives from a human donor in a cohort sampled during active COVID-19.

The CDR3 DNA follows: TGTGCCAGCAGCTTCGGGACTAGCAATGAGCAGTTCTTC. Translating it yields CASSFGTSNEQFF. The chain combines TRBV28 with TRBJ2-1; TRBD2 agrees at 8 bases. CDR1 is MDHEN and CDR2 is SYDVKM in the germline V gene. V was pared by 6 bases and J by 6 bases, with 4 bases of the junction left unmatched. CDR3 length equals 13 residues.